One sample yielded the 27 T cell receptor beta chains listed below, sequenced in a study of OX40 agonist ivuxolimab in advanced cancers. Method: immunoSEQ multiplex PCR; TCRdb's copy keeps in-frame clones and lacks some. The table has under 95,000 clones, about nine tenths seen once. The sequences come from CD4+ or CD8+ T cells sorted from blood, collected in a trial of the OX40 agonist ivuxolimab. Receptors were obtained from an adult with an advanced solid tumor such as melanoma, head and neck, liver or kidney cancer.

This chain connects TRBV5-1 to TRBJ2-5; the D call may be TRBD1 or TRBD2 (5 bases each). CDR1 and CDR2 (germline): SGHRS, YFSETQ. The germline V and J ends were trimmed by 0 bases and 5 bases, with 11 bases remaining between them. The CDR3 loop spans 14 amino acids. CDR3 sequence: CASSLGGSWETQYF. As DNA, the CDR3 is TGCGCCAGCAGCTTGGGGGGGAGTTGGGAGACCCAGTACTTC.

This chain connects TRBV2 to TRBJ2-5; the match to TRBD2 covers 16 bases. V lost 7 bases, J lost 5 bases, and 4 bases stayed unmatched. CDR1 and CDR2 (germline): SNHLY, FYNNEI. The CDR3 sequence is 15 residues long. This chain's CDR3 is CASNLGLAGGETQYF. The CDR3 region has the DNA TGTGCCAGCAACCTGGGACTAGCGGGAGGGGAGACCCAGTACTTC.

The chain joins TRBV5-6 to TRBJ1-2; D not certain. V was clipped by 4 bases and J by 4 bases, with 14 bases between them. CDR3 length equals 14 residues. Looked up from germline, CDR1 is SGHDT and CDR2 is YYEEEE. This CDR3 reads CASSPRPESYGYTF. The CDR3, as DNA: TGTGCCAGCAGCCCCCGGCCCGAATCCTATGGCTACACCTTC.

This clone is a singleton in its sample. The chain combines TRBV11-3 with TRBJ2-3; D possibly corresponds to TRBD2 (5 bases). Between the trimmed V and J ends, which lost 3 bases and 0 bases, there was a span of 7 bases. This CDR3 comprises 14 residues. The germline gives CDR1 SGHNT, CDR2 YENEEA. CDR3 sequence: CASSLTGSTDTQYF. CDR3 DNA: TGTGCCAGCAGCTTGACGGGAAGCACAGATACGCAGTATTTT.

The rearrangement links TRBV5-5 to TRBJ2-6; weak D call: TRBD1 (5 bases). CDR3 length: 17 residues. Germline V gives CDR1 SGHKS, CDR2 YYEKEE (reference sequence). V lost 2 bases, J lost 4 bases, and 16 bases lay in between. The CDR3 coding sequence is TGTGCCAGCAGCTTAGGGGCAGGACGAACGGGGGCCAACGTCCTGACTTTC. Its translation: CASSLGAGRTGANVLTF.

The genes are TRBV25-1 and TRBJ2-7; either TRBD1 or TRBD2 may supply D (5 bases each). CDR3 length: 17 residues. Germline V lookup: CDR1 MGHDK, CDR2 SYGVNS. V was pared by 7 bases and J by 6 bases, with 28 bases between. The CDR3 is CASTEGTGSLTGPEQYF. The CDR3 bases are TGTGCCAGCACCGAGGGGACGGGTTCACTCACAGGCCCCGAGCAGTACTTC.

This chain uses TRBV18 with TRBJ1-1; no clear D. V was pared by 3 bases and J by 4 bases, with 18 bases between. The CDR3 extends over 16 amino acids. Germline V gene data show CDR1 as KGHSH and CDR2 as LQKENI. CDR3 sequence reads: CASSPAPLQGRTEAFF. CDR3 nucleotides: TGTGCCAGCTCACCGGCTCCTTTACAAGGGCGCACTGAAGCTTTCTTT.

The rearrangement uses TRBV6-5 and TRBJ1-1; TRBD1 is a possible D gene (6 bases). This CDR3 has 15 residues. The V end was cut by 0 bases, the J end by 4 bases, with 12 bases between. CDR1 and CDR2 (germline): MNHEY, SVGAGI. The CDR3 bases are TGTGCCAGCAGTTACTCGAGGGGGGGGGCCACTGAAGCTTTCTTT. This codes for CASSYSRGGATEAFF.

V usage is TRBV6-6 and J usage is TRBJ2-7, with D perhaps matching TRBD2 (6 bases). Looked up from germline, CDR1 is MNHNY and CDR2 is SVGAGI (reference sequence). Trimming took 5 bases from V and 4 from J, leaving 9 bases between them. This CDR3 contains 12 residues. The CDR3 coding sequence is TGTGCCAGCAGTCCGGAGGGGTACGAGCAGTACTTC. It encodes CASSPEGYEQYF.

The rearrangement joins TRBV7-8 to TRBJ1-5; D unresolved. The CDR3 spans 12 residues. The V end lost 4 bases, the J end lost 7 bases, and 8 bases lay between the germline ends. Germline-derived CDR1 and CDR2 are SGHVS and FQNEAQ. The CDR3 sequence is CASSSSGQPQHF. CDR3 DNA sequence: TGTGCCAGCAGCTCAAGCGGACAGCCCCAGCATTTT.

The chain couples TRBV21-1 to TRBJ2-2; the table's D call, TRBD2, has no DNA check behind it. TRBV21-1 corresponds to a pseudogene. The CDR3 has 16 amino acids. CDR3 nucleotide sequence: TGTGCCAGCAGCATTAGCGGGGGGGCGAACACCGGGGAGCTGTTTTTT. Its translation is CASSISGGANTGELFF.

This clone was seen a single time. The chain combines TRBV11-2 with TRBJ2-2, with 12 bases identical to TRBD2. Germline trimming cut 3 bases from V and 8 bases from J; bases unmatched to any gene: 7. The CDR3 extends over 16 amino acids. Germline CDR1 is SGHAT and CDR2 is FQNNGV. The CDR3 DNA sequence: TGTGCCAGCAGCTTTGGACTAGCGGGGTTCTTAGGGGAGCTGTTTTTT. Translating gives CASSFGLAGFLGELFF.

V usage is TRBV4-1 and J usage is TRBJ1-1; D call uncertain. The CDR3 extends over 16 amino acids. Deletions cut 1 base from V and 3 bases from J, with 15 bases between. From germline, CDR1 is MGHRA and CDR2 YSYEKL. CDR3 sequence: CASSQGRSPGDTEAFF. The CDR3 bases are TGCGCCAGCAGCCAAGGGAGGTCCCCTGGGGACACTGAAGCTTTCTTT.

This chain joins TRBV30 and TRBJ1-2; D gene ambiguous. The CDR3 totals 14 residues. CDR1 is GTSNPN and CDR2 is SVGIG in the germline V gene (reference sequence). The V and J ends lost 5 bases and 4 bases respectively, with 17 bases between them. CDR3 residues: CAWQRAGDPYGYTF. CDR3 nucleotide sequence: TGTGCCTGGCAGCGTGCCGGGGATCCCTATGGCTACACCTTC.

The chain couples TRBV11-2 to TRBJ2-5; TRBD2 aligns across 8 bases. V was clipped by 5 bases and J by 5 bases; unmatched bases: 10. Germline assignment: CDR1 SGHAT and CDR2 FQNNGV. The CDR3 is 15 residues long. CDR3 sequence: CASSPTRGGGETQYF. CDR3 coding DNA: TGTGCCAGCAGCCCAACTCGGGGGGGAGGGGAGACCCAGTACTTC.

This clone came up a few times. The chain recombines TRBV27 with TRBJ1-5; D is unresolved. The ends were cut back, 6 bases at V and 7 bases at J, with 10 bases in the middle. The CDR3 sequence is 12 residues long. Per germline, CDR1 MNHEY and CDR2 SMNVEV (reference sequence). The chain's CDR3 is CASRNGGQPQHF. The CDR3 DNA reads TGTGCCAGCAGAAACGGCGGACAGCCCCAGCATTTT.

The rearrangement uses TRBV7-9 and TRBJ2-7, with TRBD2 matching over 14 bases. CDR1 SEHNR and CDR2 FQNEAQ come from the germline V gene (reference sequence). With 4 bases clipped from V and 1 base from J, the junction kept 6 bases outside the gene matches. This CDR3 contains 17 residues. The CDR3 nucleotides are TGTGCCAGCAGCTCCGGGACTAGCGGGGGCTATTCCTACGAGCAGTACTTC. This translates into CASSSGTSGGYSYEQYF.

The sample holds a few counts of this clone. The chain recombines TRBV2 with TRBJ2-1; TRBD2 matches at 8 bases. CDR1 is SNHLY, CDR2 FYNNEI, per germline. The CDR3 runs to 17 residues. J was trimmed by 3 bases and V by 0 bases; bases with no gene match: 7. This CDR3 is CASSEAGRTSYYNEQFF. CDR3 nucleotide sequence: TGTGCCAGCAGTGAAGCTGGCCGGACTAGCTACTACAATGAGCAGTTCTTC.

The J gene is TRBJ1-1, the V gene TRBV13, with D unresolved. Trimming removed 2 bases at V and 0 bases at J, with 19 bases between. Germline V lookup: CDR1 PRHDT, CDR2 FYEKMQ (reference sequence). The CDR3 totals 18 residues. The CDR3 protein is CASSLSQLYNSLNTEAFF. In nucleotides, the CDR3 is TGTGCCAGCAGCTTAAGTCAGTTATATAATTCATTGAACACTGAAGCTTTCTTT.

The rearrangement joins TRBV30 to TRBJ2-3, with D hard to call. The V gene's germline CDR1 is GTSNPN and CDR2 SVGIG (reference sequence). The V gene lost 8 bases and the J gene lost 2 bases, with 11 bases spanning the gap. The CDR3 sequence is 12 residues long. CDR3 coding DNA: TGTGCCGGCCTTAGGAACACAGATACGCAGTATTTT. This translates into CAGLRNTDTQYF.

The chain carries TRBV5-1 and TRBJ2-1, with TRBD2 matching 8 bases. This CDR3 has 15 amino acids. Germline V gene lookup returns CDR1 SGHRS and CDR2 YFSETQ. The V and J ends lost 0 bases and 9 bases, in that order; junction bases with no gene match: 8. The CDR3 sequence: CASSLDGTSNLEQFF. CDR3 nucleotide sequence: TGCGCCAGCAGCTTGGACGGGACTAGTAACCTTGAGCAGTTCTTC. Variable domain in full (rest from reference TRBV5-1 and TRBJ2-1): KAGVTQTPRYLIKTRGQQVTLSCSPISGHRSVSWYQQTPGQGLQFLFEYFSETQRNKGNFPGRFSGRQFSNSRSEMNVSTLELGDSALYLCASSLDGTSNLEQFFGPGTRLTVL.

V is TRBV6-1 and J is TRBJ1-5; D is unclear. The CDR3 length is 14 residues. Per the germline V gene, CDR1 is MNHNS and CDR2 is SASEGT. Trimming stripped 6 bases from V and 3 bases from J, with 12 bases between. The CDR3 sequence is CASRQPGINQPQHF. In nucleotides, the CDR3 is TGTGCCAGCAGGCAACCAGGAATCAATCAGCCCCAGCATTTT.

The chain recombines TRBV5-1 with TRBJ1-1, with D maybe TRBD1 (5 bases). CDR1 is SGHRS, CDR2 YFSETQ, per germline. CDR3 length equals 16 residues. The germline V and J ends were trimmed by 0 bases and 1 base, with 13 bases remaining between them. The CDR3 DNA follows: TGCGCCAGCAGCTTGGGACAGACCCAAACGAACACTGAAGCTTTCTTT. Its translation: CASSLGQTQTNTEAFF.

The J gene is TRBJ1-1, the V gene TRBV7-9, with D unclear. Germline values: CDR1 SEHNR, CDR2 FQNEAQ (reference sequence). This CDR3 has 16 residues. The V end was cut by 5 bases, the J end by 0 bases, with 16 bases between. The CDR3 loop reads CASSPTPLRLNTEAFF. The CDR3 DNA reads TGTGCCAGCAGCCCAACCCCCCTAAGGCTGAACACTGAAGCTTTCTTT.

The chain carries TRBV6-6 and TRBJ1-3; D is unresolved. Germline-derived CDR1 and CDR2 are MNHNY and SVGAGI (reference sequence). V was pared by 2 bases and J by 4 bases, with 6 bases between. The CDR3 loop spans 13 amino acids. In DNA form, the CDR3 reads TGTGCCAGCAGTTACCCGGGAGGAAACACCATATATTTT. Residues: CASSYPGGNTIYF.

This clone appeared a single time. The CDR3 DNA is TGTGCCAGCAGCTTTAGAGGGCTGGGACGGGGGGTCGATGAGCAGTTCTTC. Its translation: CASSFRGLGRGVDEQFF. The rearrangement uses TRBV7-2 and TRBJ2-1; 7 nucleotides align to TRBD2. CDR1 is SGHTA and CDR2 is FQGNSA in the germline V gene. J lost 8 bases, V lost 3 bases, and 16 bases had no gene match. The length of the CDR3 is 17 residues.

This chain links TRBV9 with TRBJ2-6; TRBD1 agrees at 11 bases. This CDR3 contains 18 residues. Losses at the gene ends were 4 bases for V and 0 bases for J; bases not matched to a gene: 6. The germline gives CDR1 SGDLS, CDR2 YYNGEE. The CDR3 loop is CASSLGTGGNSGANVLTF. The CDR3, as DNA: TGTGCCAGCAGCCTCGGGACAGGGGGGAACTCTGGGGCCAACGTCCTGACTTTC.